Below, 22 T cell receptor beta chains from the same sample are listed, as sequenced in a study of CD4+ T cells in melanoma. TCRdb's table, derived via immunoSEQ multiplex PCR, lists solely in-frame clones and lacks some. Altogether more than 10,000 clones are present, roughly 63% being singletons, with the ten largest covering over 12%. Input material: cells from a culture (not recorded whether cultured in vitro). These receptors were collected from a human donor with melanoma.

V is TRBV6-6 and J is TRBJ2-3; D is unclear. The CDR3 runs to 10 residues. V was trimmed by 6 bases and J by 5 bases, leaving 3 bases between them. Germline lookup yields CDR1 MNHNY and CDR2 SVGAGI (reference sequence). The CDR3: CASSQDTQYF. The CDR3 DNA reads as TGTGCCAGCAGCCAAGATACGCAGTATTTT.

The CDR3 loop reads CASSINRGKKSTDTQYF. In DNA, the CDR3 is TGTGCCAGCAGCATCAACAGGGGGAAAAAAAGCACAGATACGCAGTATTTT. The chain is built from TRBV11-2 and TRBJ2-3; 8 bases map to TRBD1. J gave up 0 bases and V 5 bases, and 10 bases lay outside the gene matches. From germline, CDR1 is SGHAT and CDR2 FQNNGV. The CDR3 runs to 17 residues.

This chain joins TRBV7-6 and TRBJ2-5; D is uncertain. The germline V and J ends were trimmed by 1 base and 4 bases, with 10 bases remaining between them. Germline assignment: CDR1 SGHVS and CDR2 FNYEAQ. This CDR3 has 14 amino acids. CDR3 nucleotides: TGTGCCAGCAGCTTAGTATACAAGACAGAGACCCAGTACTTC. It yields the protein CASSLVYKTETQYF. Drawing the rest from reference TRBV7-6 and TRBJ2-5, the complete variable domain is GAGVSQSPRYKVTKRGQDVALRCDPISGHVSLYWYRQALGQGPEFLTYFNYEAQQDKSGLPNDRFSAERPEGSISTLTIQRTEQRDSAMYRCASSLVYKTETQYFGPGTRLLVL.

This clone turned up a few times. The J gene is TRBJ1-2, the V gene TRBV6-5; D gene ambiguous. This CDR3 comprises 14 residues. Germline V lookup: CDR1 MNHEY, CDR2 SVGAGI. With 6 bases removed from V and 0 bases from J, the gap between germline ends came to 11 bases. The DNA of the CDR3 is TGTGCCAGCAGGTCGGCCGGAGCTAACTATGGCTACACCTTC. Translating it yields CASRSAGANYGYTF.

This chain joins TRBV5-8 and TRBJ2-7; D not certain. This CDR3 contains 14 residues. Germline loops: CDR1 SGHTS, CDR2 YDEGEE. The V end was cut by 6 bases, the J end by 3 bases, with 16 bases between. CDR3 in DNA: TGTGCCAGCATGGAAAGTTGGCGGAACTACGAGCAGTACTTC. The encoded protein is CASMESWRNYEQYF.

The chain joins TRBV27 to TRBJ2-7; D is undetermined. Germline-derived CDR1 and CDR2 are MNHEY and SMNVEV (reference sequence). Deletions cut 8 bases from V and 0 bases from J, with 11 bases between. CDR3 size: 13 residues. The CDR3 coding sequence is TGTGCCAGCGGCCGGCAAATCTCCTACGAGCAGTACTTC. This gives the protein CASGRQISYEQYF.

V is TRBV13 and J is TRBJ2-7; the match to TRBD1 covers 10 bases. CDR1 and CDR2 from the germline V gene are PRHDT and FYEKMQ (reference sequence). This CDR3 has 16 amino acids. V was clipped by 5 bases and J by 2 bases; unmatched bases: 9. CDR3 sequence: CASSPWRDRGTYEQYF. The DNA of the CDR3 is TGTGCCAGCAGCCCCTGGAGGGACAGGGGAACCTACGAGCAGTACTTC. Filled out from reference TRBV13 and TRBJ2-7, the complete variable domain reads AAGVIQSPRHLIKEKRETATLKCYPIPRHDTVYWYQQGPGQDPQFLISFYEKMQSDKGSIPDRFSAQQFSDYHSELNMSSLELGDSALYFCASSPWRDRGTYEQYFGPGTRLTVT.

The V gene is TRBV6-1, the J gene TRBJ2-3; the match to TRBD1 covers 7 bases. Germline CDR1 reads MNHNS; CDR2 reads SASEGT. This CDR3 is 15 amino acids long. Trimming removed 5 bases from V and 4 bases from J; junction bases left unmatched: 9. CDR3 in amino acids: CASSTGTATPDTQYF. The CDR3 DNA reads TGTGCCAGCAGTACCGGGACAGCAACACCAGATACGCAGTATTTT.

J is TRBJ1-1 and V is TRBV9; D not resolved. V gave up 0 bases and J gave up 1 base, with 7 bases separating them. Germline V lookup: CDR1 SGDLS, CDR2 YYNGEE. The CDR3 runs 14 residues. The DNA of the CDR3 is TGTGCCAGCAGCGTAGAACACCAGAACACTGAAGCTTTCTTT. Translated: CASSVEHQNTEAFF.

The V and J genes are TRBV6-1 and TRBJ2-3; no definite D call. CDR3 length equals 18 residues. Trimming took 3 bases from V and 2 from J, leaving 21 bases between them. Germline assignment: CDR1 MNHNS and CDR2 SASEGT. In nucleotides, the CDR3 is TGTGCCAGCAGTGACCCATTGAAAATTCACCGATCCACAGATACGCAGTATTTT. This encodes CASSDPLKIHRSTDTQYF.

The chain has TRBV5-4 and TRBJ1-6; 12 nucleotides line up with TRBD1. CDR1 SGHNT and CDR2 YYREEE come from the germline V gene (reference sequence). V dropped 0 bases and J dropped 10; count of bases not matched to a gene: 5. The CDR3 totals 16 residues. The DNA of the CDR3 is TGTGCCAGCAGCTTGGGGGGACAGGGGGCAGGATCACCCCTCCACTTT. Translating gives CASSLGGQGAGSPLHF.

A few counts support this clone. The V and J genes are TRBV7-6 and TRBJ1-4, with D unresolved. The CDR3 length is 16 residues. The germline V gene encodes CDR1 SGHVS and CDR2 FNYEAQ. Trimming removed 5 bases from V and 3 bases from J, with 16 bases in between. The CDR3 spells CASSPGRHISNEKLFF. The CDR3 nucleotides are TGTGCCAGCAGCCCAGGCAGGCACATTTCTAATGAAAAACTGTTTTTT.

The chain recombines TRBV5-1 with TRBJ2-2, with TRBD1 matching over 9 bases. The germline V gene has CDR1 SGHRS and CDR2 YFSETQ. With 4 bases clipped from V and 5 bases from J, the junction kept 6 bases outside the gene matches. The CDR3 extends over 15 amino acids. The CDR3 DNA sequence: TGCGCCAGCAGCCAGACAGGGGGTCGAACCGGGGAGCTGTTTTTT. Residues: CASSQTGGRTGELFF.

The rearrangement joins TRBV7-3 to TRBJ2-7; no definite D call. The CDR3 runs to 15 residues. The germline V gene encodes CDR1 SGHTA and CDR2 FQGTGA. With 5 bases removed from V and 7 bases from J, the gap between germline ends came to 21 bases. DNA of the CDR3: TGTGCCAGCAGCCCAAACCCCGGACCCATCGGGGAGCAGTACTTC. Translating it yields CASSPNPGPIGEQYF. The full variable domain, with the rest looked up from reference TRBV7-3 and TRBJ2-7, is GAGVSQTPSNKVTEKGKYVELRCDPISGHTALYWYRQSLGQGPEFLIYFQGTGAADDSGLPNDRFFAVRPEGSVSTLKIQRTERGDSAVYLCASSPNPGPIGEQYFGPGTRLTVT.

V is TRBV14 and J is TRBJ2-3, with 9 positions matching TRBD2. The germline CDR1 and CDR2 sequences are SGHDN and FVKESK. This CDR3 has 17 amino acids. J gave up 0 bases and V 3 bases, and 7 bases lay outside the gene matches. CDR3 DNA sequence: TGTGCCAGCAGCCAGCTGGGACTAGCTAGGAGCACAGATACGCAGTATTTT. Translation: CASSQLGLARSTDTQYF. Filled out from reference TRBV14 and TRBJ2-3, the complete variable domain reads EAGVTQFPSHSVIEKGQTVTLRCDPISGHDNLYWYRRVMGKEIKFLLHFVKESKQDESGMPNNRFLAERTGGTYSTLKVQPAELEDSGVYFCASSQLGLARSTDTQYFGPGTRLTVL.

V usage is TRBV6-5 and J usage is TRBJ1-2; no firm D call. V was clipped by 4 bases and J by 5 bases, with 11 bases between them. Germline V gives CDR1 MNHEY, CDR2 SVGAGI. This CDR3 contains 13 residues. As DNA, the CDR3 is TGTGCCAGCAGTTTAGGGTCCTCGTATGGCTACACCTTC. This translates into CASSLGSSYGYTF.

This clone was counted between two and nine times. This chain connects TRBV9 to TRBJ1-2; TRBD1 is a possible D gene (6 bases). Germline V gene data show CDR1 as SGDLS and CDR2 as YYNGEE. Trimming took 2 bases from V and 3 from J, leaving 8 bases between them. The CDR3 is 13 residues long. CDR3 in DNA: TGTGCCAGCAGCGTCACAGGGTACTATGGCTACACCTTC. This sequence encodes CASSVTGYYGYTF. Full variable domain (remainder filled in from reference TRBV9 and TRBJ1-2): DSGVTQTPKHLITATGQRVTLRCSPRSGDLSVYWYQQSLDQGLQFLIQYYNGEERAKGNILERFSAQQFPDLHSELNLSSLELGDSALYFCASSVTGYYGYTFGSGTRLTVV.

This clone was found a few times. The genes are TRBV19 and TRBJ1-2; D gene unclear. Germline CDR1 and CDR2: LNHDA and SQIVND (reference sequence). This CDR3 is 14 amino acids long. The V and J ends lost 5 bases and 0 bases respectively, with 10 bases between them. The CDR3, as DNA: TGTGCCAGTAGTGAAGTGATAGCTAACTATGGCTACACCTTC. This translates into CASSEVIANYGYTF.

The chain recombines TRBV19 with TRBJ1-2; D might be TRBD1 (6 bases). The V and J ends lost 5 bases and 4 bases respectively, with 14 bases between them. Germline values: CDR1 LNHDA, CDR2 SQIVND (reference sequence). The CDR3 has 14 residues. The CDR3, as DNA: TGTGCCAGTAGTCCCAGGGGTAACCGCTATGGCTACACCTTC. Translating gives CASSPRGNRYGYTF.

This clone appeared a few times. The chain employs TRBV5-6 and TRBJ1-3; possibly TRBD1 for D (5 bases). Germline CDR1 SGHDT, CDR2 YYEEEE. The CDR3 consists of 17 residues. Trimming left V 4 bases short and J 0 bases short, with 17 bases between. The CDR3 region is CASSPGTHPYSGNTIYF. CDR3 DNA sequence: TGTGCCAGCAGCCCGGGGACGCATCCCTACTCTGGAAACACCATATATTTT.

The CDR3 DNA reads TGCGCCAGCAGCCAAGGTTTCAGGCAAGAGACCCAGTACTTC. As protein: CASSQGFRQETQYF. The chain links TRBV4-1 to TRBJ2-5; D is unclear. The CDR3 is 14 amino acids. V was clipped by 1 base and J by 2 bases, with 8 bases between them. The germline gives CDR1 MGHRA, CDR2 YSYEKL.

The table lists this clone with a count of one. CDR3 bases: TGTGCCAGCAGCTTAGATATTAACTATGGCTACACCTTC. This encodes CASSLDINYGYTF. The V and J genes are TRBV7-8 and TRBJ1-2; D call uncertain. With 1 base removed from V and 1 base from J, the gap between germline ends came to 4 bases. The CDR3 runs to 13 residues. The germline gives CDR1 SGHVS, CDR2 FQNEAQ.